These 10 T cell receptor beta chains were sequenced from one sample in a study of T cells in Graves' hyperthyroidism and ophthalmopathy. TCR beta CDR3 sequences were amplified from RNA transcripts. RT-PCR in the first round (using the HTBI primer set) targeted the TCR CDR3. TCRdb used MiXCR to reprocess the multiplex PCR reads, holding one entry per CDR3 protein. The table has 250,000 to 300,000 distinct CDR3 sequences, 13% to 15% seen once. Sequenced sample: blood. These receptors all stem from a woman aged 35 to 49 with Graves' hyperthyroidism that later progressed to Graves' ophthalmopathy.

The chain has TRBV7-8 and TRBJ2-7; 12 bases agree with TRBD2. The germline V gene has CDR1 SGHVS and CDR2 FQNEAQ. There are 15 residues in the CDR3. Trimming removed 5 bases from V and 5 bases from J; junction bases left unmatched: 7. The CDR3 loop reads CASSRPTSGSHEQYF. In DNA, the CDR3 is TGTGCCAGCAGCCGCCCGACTAGCGGGAGCCACGAGCAGTACTTC.

This clonotype has at least ten counts. The chain employs TRBV20-1 and TRBJ2-7, with D unresolved. Germline V gene sequence: CDR1 DFQATT, CDR2 SNEGSKA (reference sequence). V was trimmed by 0 bases and J by 4 bases, leaving 13 bases between them. The CDR3 consists of 14 residues. The DNA for the CDR3 is TGCAGTGCTAGAGATTGGACGCTAAGATACGAGCAGTACTTC. Amino acid sequence: CSARDWTLRYEQYF.

This clonotype was seen ten or more times. The V call is TRBV6-2 or TRBV6-3, the J call TRBJ2-7; 10 nucleotides match TRBD2. Germline CDR1 MNHEY, CDR2 SVGEGT. CDR3 length: 14 amino acids. The J segment lost 3 bases and the V segment lost 6 bases, leaving 5 bases of the junction unmatched. As DNA, the CDR3 is TGTGCCAGCAGACCTAGCGGGGGCTACTACGAGCAGTACTTC. Translated, it gives CASRPSGGYYEQYF.

The chain carries TRBV6-2 or TRBV6-3 and TRBJ2-7, with TRBD2 matching 8 bases. This CDR3 comprises 19 residues. The germline gives CDR1 MNHEY, CDR2 SVGEGT. V lost 8 bases to trimming and J lost 2 bases; unmatched junction nucleotides: 23. The CDR3 DNA reads as TGTGCCAGCGGGGCGAGGGGAGACGGCGGGAGGTATCGTCCCTACGAGCAGTACTTC. It codes for CASGARGDGGRYRPYEQYF.

This clonotype was observed at least ten times. The chain has TRBV30 and TRBJ1-5, with 8 nucleotides matching TRBD1. The CDR3 consists of 16 residues. Germline V gene sequence: CDR1 GTSNPN, CDR2 SVGIG (reference sequence). Unmatched junction bases numbered 11, after V lost 5 bases and J lost 2 bases. The CDR3 here is CAWSAGGAPGNQPQHF. The CDR3 nucleotides are TGTGCCTGGTCGGCAGGGGGCGCCCCGGGCAATCAGCCCCAGCATTTT.

Ten or more counts support this clonotype. In DNA, the CDR3 is TGTGCCAGCAGGGGAACACAGGGAATGAACTATGGCTACACCTTC. Translated, it gives CASRGTQGMNYGYTF. V is TRBV2 and J is TRBJ1-2; perhaps TRBD1 as D (6 bases). This CDR3 is built from 15 residues. Germline lookup yields CDR1 SNHLY and CDR2 FYNNEI. Deletions cut 6 bases from V and 2 bases from J, with 16 bases between.

This clonotype was counted at least ten times. V gene TRBV9 combines with J gene TRBJ1-2; possible D gene TRBD1, 6 bases. V lost 5 bases, J lost 8 bases, and 16 bases lay in between. CDR3 length: 13 amino acids. Germline loops: CDR1 SGDLS, CDR2 YYNGEE. The CDR3 is CASSRGAGEGYTF. In DNA form, the CDR3 reads TGTGCCAGCAGTCGTGGGGCAGGGGAGGGCTACACCTTC.

There are many counts of this clonotype. The chain links TRBV18 to TRBJ1-1; maybe TRBD1 (5 bases). The CDR3 sequence is 14 residues long. The V end was cut by 3 bases, the J end by 7 bases, with 15 bases between. Per the germline V gene, CDR1 is KGHSH and CDR2 is LQKENI. In DNA, the CDR3 is TGTGCCAGCTCACCGCGGGACCCCGGAGTTGAAGCTTTCTTT. Its translation: CASSPRDPGVEAFF.

This clonotype was observed at least ten times. One base away lies a much larger clone, so this may be a sequencing read error. The genes are TRBV24-1 and TRBJ1-1; D unresolved. Germline assignment: CDR1 KGHDR and CDR2 SFDVKD. The CDR3 consists of 14 residues. CDR3: CATSGWNMNAEAFF. CDR3 nucleotides: TGTGCCACCAGTGGCTGGAACATGAACGCTGAAGCTTTCTTT.

The sample holds many counts of this clonotype. The chain links TRBV4-1 to TRBJ1-1; no clear D. This CDR3 region has 13 residues. Germline lookup yields CDR1 MGHRA and CDR2 YSYEKL. V was clipped by 6 bases and J by 1 base, with 9 bases between them. The CDR3 sequence: CASRGPRNTEAFF. As DNA, the CDR3 is TGCGCCAGCAGGGGCCCGCGGAACACTGAAGCTTTCTTT.